This passage covers 14 T cell receptor beta chains from one sample sequenced in a study of graft-versus-host responses after intestinal transplantation. These TCRs' antigens remain unknown. Profiling relied on immunoSEQ multiplex PCR, and the TCRdb table lists in-frame clones only, not all of them. The sample holds about 70,000 clones, around 87% seen once. Material: unstimulated CD8+ T cells sorted from spleen or lymph node cells, obtained before transplant. Source of these receptors: a human donor who was the organ donor for an intestinal transplant.

V usage is TRBV5-4 and J usage is TRBJ1-4; 7 nucleotides agree with TRBD1. The CDR3 has 14 residues. The V and J ends lost 4 bases and 7 bases, in that order; junction bases with no gene match: 7. The germline gives CDR1 SGHNT, CDR2 YYREEE (reference sequence). Here the CDR3 DNA reads TGTGCCAGCAGCCAGACAGGGAGAATTGAAAAACTGTTTTTT. Protein: CASSQTGRIEKLFF.

This chain joins TRBV9 and TRBJ1-1; 9 positions agree with TRBD1. Per the germline V gene, CDR1 is SGDLS and CDR2 is YYNGEE. With V trimmed by 1 base and J by 1 base, 2 bases remained unmatched. The CDR3 extends over 15 amino acids. DNA of the CDR3: TGTGCCAGCAGCGTAACAGGGGGCACGAACACTGAAGCTTTCTTT. Translating gives CASSVTGGTNTEAFF.

The chain has TRBV5-6 and TRBJ2-3, with 9 bases fitting TRBD2. The germline CDR1 and CDR2 sequences are SGHDT and YYEEEE. After removal of 0 bases from V and 4 bases from J, the junction contained 9 bases not matched to a gene. CDR3 length: 17 residues. The CDR3 is CASSLAPGLASPDTQYF. CDR3 sequence (DNA): TGTGCCAGCAGCTTGGCCCCGGGACTAGCCTCCCCAGATACGCAGTATTTT.

The gene calls are TRBV5-6 and TRBJ2-5; TRBD2 aligns across 15 bases. Germline values: CDR1 SGHDT, CDR2 YYEEEE. Trimming took 3 bases from V and 5 from J; bases not matched to a gene: 8. CDR3 length: 17 amino acids. CDR3 nucleotides: TGTGCCAGCAGCTATCTAGGACTAGCGGGGGGGCATGAGACCCAGTACTTC. Residues: CASSYLGLAGGHETQYF.

The chain links TRBV6-6 to TRBJ2-1, with D tentatively TRBD2 (5 bases). V was pared by 6 bases and J by 6 bases, with 12 bases between. CDR1 is MNHNY and CDR2 is SVGAGI in the germline V gene (reference sequence). There are 13 residues in the CDR3. CDR3 amino acids: CASRLGELNEQFF. CDR3 DNA: TGTGCCAGCAGACTCGGGGAGCTCAATGAGCAGTTCTTC.

This chain joins TRBV2 and TRBJ2-1, with a possible D match to TRBD1 (5 bases). Germline CDR1 is SNHLY and CDR2 is FYNNEI. The length of the CDR3 is 15 residues. The V gene lost 7 bases and the J gene lost 2 bases, with 15 bases spanning the gap. This chain's CDR3 is CASTRARTPYNEQFF. The CDR3 DNA reads as TGTGCCAGCACCAGGGCCAGAACCCCCTACAATGAGCAGTTCTTC.

This chain joins TRBV6-5 and TRBJ1-6; no firm D call. Per germline, CDR1 MNHEY and CDR2 SVGAGI. CDR3 size: 13 residues. Trimming shortened V by 2 bases and J by 10 bases, and 9 bases separated the two germline ends. CDR3 DNA: TGTGCCAGCAGTTACGACGGGGAATCACCCCTCCACTTT. Translating gives CASSYDGESPLHF.

The V call is TRBV7-2, the J call TRBJ1-2, with 8 positions matching TRBD1. The CDR3 has 15 amino acids. V shed 5 bases, J shed 1 base, and the junction held 6 bases outside the gene matches. Per germline, CDR1 SGHTA and CDR2 FQGNSA. CDR3 sequence (DNA): TGTGCCAGCAGCGGGGGACAGGACTATAACTATGGCTACACCTTC. This gives the protein CASSGGQDYNYGYTF.

In DNA form, the CDR3 reads TGTGCCACCACCCGACAGACCTCTGGAAACACCATATATTTT. The encoded protein is CATTRQTSGNTIYF. V gene TRBV5-4 combines with J gene TRBJ1-3; TRBD1 might be the D (5 bases). CDR1 is SGHNT, CDR2 YYREEE, per germline (reference sequence). This CDR3 contains 14 residues. Trimming shortened V by 9 bases and J by 0 bases, and 13 bases separated the two germline ends.

J is TRBJ2-1 and V is TRBV5-6, with TRBD2 matching 7 bases. Losses at the gene ends were 4 bases for V and 10 bases for J; bases not matched to a gene: 14. This CDR3 spans 15 amino acids. CDR1 is SGHDT, CDR2 YYEEEE, per germline. The CDR3: CASSPKIRLAGEQFF. CDR3 nucleotides: TGTGCCAGCAGCCCGAAAATAAGACTAGCCGGCGAGCAGTTCTTC. The entire variable domain, with the rest obtained from reference TRBV5-6 and TRBJ2-1, is as follows: DAGVTQSPTHLIKTRGQQVTLRCSPKSGHDTVSWYQQALGQGPQFIFQYYEEEERQRGNFPDRFSGHQFPNYSSELNVNALLLGDSALYLCASSPKIRLAGEQFFGPGTRLTVL.

This clone was found once. The V call is TRBV5-1, the J call TRBJ1-2, with 9 bases that match TRBD1. Germline V gene data show CDR1 as SGHRS and CDR2 as YFSETQ. CDR3 length equals 12 residues. J was trimmed by 13 bases and V by 4 bases; bases with no gene match: 8. The CDR3 nucleotides read TGCGCCAGCAGCGGGGGAGGACAGGGGTTCACCTTC. It translates to CASSGGGQGFTF.

This chain joins TRBV11-2 and TRBJ2-7, with 7 bases that match TRBD1. Germline values: CDR1 SGHAT, CDR2 FQNNGV. Trimming removed 5 bases from V and 2 bases from J; junction bases left unmatched: 15. The CDR3 length is 17 residues. In DNA, the CDR3 is TGTGCCAGCAGCCAGGGGGAATTGGGGGACAGAGCCTACGAGCAGTACGTC. Amino acids: CASSQGELGDRAYEQYV.

V gene TRBV6-5 combines with J gene TRBJ1-4; TRBD1 agrees at 10 bases. Germline V CDR1 and CDR2: MNHEY, SVGAGI. There are 14 residues in the CDR3. After removal of 5 bases from V and 6 bases from J, the junction contained 3 bases not matched to a gene. The CDR3 DNA reads as TGTGCCAGCAGTGAGGGGACAGGGGATGAAAAACTGTTTTTT. Translation gives CASSEGTGDEKLFF.

This chain joins TRBV27 and TRBJ1-5, with a weak D call TRBD1 (6 bases). Trimming took off 2 bases at V and 1 base at J, with 9 bases between the two ends. The CDR3 runs 15 residues. The germline gives CDR1 MNHEY, CDR2 SMNVEV (reference sequence). The CDR3 spells CASSLIQGSNQPQHF. The CDR3 DNA sequence: TGTGCCAGCAGTTTAATACAGGGAAGCAATCAGCCCCAGCATTTT.